Below, one TCR beta chain is given with its context. Its matching antigen is unknown. This record belongs to a study of graft-versus-host responses after intestinal transplantation. Background on the study: For two to four years after anti-thymocyte globulin induction, all recipients took tacrolimus and steroids.

V was pared by 4 bases and J by 0 bases, with 3 bases between. Germline CDR1 and CDR2: SGHRS and YFSETQ. The CDR3 loop spans 12 amino acids. This table comes from immunoSEQ multiplex PCR, and its TCRdb copy is limited to in-frame clones, with some not included. This table has around 90,000 clones, 92% appearing once. The sequencing used unstimulated CD4+ T cells sorted from spleen or lymph node cells, collected before intestinal transplant. The origin of this receptor is a human donor who received an intestinal transplant. This chain links TRBV5-1 with TRBJ2-3; D gene uncertain. CDR3 in amino acids: CASSRSTDTQYF. The CDR3 nucleotides are TGCGCCAGCAGCCGTAGCACAGATACGCAGTATTTT.